One and the same sample provided the 2 T cell receptor beta chains below, sequenced in a study of blood T cell repertoires in COVID-19. Assay used: immunoSEQ multiplex PCR; TCRdb lists only in-frame clones, some missing. The profile shows about 400,000 clones, about 88% of them singletons. The material sequenced was PBMCs or T cells enriched from blood (not recorded which). Receptors originate from a woman aged 30 to 39 who had recovered from COVID-19.

The chain combines TRBV6-5 with TRBJ2-1; D gene unclear. Per the germline V gene, CDR1 is MNHEY and CDR2 is SVGAGI. The V end was cut by 8 bases, the J end by 7 bases, with 12 bases between. CDR3 size: 12 residues. DNA for the CDR3: TGTGCCAGCTGCGGTAATATGAATGAGCAGTTCTTC. It translates to CASCGNMNEQFF.

This chain links TRBV7-2 with TRBJ1-5; perhaps TRBD1 as D (5 bases). This CDR3 comprises 14 residues. The germline CDR1 and CDR2 sequences are SGHTA and FQGNSA. Trimming took 2 bases from V and 9 from J, leaving 14 bases between them. CDR3 DNA sequence: TGTGCCAGCAGCTTACGGCAGGGTGGCGCGCCCCAGCATTTT. This sequence encodes CASSLRQGGAPQHF. Full variable domain (missing parts from reference TRBV7-2 and TRBJ1-5): GAGVSQSPSNKVTEKGKDVELRCDPISGHTALYWYRQSLGQGLEFLIYFQGNSAPDKSGLPSDRFSAERTGGSVSTLTIQRTQQEDSAVYLCASSLRQGGAPQHFGDGTRLSIL.